This T cell receptor (beta chain) was documented in a study of metastatic and nonmetastatic thyroid tumors. Study in general: Across blood and tumor or nodule tissue, repertoires from malignant and benign thyroid patients were compared with one another.

Every patient underwent thyroid surgery untreated. The authors' processing: Between-group CDR3 differences, defined by clinicopathological status, yielded a distant-metastasis classifier for papillary thyroid cancer. MiXCR was used by TCRdb to re-call the PCR reads. The V and J calls reflect TCRdb's pipeline rather than the authors' work. The sample includes around 26,000 clones, 3.5% to 4.5% of them seen just once. This clone was counted a few times. The origin of this receptor is a male donor with papillary thyroid cancer or a benign thyroid nodule (not recorded which). Some clones in this sample may be carry-over from other donors' samples. Sequenced: blood.

The CDR3 nucleotides read TGCGCCAGCAGCCGGACAGGGCGGGAATTAGAGACCCAGTACTTC. This codes for CASSRTGRELETQYF. This chain connects TRBV5-1 to TRBJ2-5; 8 bases fit TRBD1. The junction had 9 bases not matched to a gene; V was cut back by 4 bases and J by 4 bases. This CDR3 spans 15 amino acids. Germline V gene data show CDR1 as SGHRS and CDR2 as YFSETQ.